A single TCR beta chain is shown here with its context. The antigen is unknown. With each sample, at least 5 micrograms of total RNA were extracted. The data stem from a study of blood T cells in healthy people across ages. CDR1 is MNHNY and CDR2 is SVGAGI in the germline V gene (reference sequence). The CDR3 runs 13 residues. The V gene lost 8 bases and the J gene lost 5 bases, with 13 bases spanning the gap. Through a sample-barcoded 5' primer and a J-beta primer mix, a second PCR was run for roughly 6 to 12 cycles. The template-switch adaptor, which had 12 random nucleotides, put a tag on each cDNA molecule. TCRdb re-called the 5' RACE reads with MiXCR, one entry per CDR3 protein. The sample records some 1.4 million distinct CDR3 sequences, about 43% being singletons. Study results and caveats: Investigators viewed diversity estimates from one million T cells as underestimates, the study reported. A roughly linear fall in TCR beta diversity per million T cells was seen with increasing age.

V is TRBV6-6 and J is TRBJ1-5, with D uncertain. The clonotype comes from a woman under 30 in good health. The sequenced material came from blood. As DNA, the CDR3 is TGTGCCAGCGCAGGTCCCCAGCATCAGCCCCAGCATTTT. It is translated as CASAGPQHQPQHF.